This passage covers 31 T cell receptor beta chains from one sample sequenced in a study of CD8 T cells in seronegative destructive rheumatoid arthritis. Profiling relied on immunoSEQ multiplex PCR, and the TCRdb table lists in-frame clones only, not all of them. The table records more than 10,000 clones, under 85% of them present only once. Specimen: CD8+ T cells from blood. These receptors originate from a woman aged 30-55 years with seronegative destructive rheumatoid arthritis.

This chain uses TRBV23-1 with TRBJ2-5; no firm D call. Being an ORF, TRBV23-1 has a function that is uncertain. V gave up 4 bases and J gave up 9 bases, with 12 bases separating them. CDR3 length: 12 amino acids. The DNA of the CDR3 is TGCGCCAGCAGTCGACCAGGCCGGCCCCAGTACTTC. Its protein product is CASSRPGRPQYF.

V and J are TRBV6-6 and TRBJ2-2; TRBD1 matches at 7 bases. Losses at the gene ends were 3 bases for V and 0 bases for J; bases not matched to a gene: 4. This CDR3 has 16 residues. Germline V gene data show CDR1 as MNHNY and CDR2 as SVGAGI (reference sequence). The DNA of the CDR3 is TGTGCCAGCAGTTATAGAGACAGGGCGAACACCGGGGAGCTGTTTTTT. This gives the protein CASSYRDRANTGELFF.

The gene calls are TRBV7-2 and TRBJ1-6, with 7 nucleotides matching TRBD1. This CDR3 comprises 17 residues. Germline CDR1 SGHTA, CDR2 FQGNSA. The V gene end was trimmed by 2 bases and the J gene end by 4 bases; junction bases not matched to a gene: 8. CDR3: CASSLRGTGEYNSPLHF. CDR3 DNA sequence: TGTGCCAGCAGCTTAAGAGGTACAGGGGAATATAATTCACCCCTCCACTTT.

This clone was detected once. The genes are TRBV6-6 and TRBJ2-3; possible D gene TRBD2, 6 bases. The V end was cut by 6 bases, the J end by 2 bases, with 15 bases between. Germline assignment: CDR1 MNHNY and CDR2 SVGAGI (reference sequence). This CDR3 is built from 15 residues. This CDR3 is CASSTLAGYTDTQYF. CDR3 DNA sequence: TGTGCCAGCAGCACTCTGGCGGGATACACAGATACGCAGTATTTT.

This clone was seen just once. The chain has TRBV7-9 and TRBJ2-6, with no clear D. The CDR3 is made up of 16 amino acids. Trimming took 4 bases from V and 0 from J, leaving 10 bases between them. Per germline, CDR1 SEHNR and CDR2 FQNEAQ (reference sequence). The CDR3 DNA follows: TGTGCCAGCAGCTCTCTAGTGATCTCTGGGGCCAACGTCCTGACTTTC. Translating gives CASSSLVISGANVLTF.

V gene TRBV4-1 combines with J gene TRBJ1-1, with D possibly matching TRBD1 (5 bases). Trimming removed 1 base from V and 5 bases from J, with 14 bases in between. CDR1 and CDR2 from the germline V gene are MGHRA and YSYEKL. The CDR3 consists of 15 residues. CDR3 residues: CASSQVGQGGTEAFF. CDR3 nucleotides: TGCGCCAGCAGCCAAGTAGGGCAGGGAGGGACTGAAGCTTTCTTT.

A few counts support this clone. The V gene is TRBV29-1, the J gene TRBJ1-3; D might be TRBD1 (5 bases). With 7 bases removed from V and 4 bases from J, the gap between germline ends came to 11 bases. Germline V gene data show CDR1 as SQVTM and CDR2 as ANQGSEA. This CDR3 is built from 12 residues. The CDR3 spells CSATGQGNTIYF. The CDR3 DNA reads as TGCAGCGCCACAGGACAAGGAAACACCATATATTTT.

The J gene is TRBJ1-2, the V gene TRBV10-3; D is perhaps TRBD1 (5 bases). The V end was cut by 10 bases, the J end by 7 bases, with 16 bases between. Per the germline V gene, CDR1 is ENHRY and CDR2 is SYGVKD. There are 12 residues in the CDR3. CDR3 DNA: TGTGCCACGGAGGGGCAGGGAAGTGGCTACACCTTC. Translation: CATEGQGSGYTF.

V and J are TRBV6-5 and TRBJ1-1, with 7 positions matching TRBD1. Germline CDR1 MNHEY, CDR2 SVGAGI. The junction had 9 bases not matched to a gene; V was cut back by 7 bases and J by 4 bases. The CDR3 is 14 amino acids. The CDR3 here is CASTIGGAGTEAFF. In nucleotides, the CDR3 is TGTGCCAGCACGATAGGGGGCGCGGGCACTGAAGCTTTCTTT.

This CDR3 reads CASTRGTAYTF. CDR3 sequence (DNA): TGTGCCAGCACCAGAGGGACAGCATACACCTTC. The chain combines TRBV25-1 with TRBJ1-2; 7 nucleotides line up with TRBD1. Germline V gives CDR1 MGHDK, CDR2 SYGVNS. The CDR3 spans 11 residues. The trim removed 7 bases at V and 11 bases at J, leaving 7 bases unmatched.

The V call is TRBV9, the J call TRBJ1-2, with D perhaps TRBD1 (6 bases). The CDR3 sequence is 15 residues long. Germline V gene lookup returns CDR1 SGDLS and CDR2 YYNGEE. The ends were cut back, 1 base at V and 4 bases at J, with 14 bases in the middle. The CDR3 nucleotides are TGTGCCAGCAGCGTACAGGGGTACAGTACCTATGGCTACACCTTC. This sequence encodes CASSVQGYSTYGYTF.

The chain employs TRBV7-2 and TRBJ2-1; D is unclear. Trimming removed 2 bases at V and 7 bases at J, with 9 bases between. There are 13 residues in the CDR3. Germline V gives CDR1 SGHTA, CDR2 FQGNSA. CDR3 amino acids: CASSLLPGNEQFF. In DNA, the CDR3 is TGTGCCAGCAGCTTACTCCCCGGGAATGAGCAGTTCTTC.

The chain links TRBV6-5 to TRBJ1-5; D remains ambiguous. The V gene lost 0 bases and the J gene lost 11 bases, with 17 bases spanning the gap. The germline V gene has CDR1 MNHEY and CDR2 SVGAGI. The CDR3 has 15 residues. In DNA form, the CDR3 reads TGTGCCAGCAGTTACTCTGGCGGAGGTCAAGTAGCCCAGCATTTT. Its translation is CASSYSGGGQVAQHF.

The genes are TRBV29-1 and TRBJ2-2, with D uncertain. The length of the CDR3 is 12 residues. V was shortened by 4 bases and J by 3 bases, with 6 bases between the two germline ends. Germline lookup yields CDR1 SQVTM and CDR2 ANQGSEA. CDR3 coding DNA: TGCAGCGTTGTAGCACACACCGGGGAGCTGTTTTTT. This gives the protein CSVVAHTGELFF.

The rearrangement links TRBV6-1 to TRBJ2-1; D is undetermined. This CDR3 is built from 12 residues. From germline, CDR1 is MNHNS and CDR2 SASEGT. The V and J ends lost 2 bases and 9 bases respectively, with 8 bases between them. The CDR3, as DNA: TGTGCCAGCAGTGAAATAGCCGGTGAGCAGTTCTTC. Its translation: CASSEIAGEQFF.

V gene TRBV13 combines with J gene TRBJ2-5; the match to TRBD2 covers 11 bases. Unmatched junction bases numbered 3, after V lost 1 base and J lost 2 bases. The CDR3 totals 16 residues. Germline lookup yields CDR1 PRHDT and CDR2 FYEKMQ (reference sequence). This CDR3 is CASSLATSGGQETQYF. CDR3 DNA: TGTGCCAGCAGCTTAGCCACTAGCGGGGGACAAGAGACCCAGTACTTC.

In this sample, this clone turned up once. The genes are TRBV9 and TRBJ2-1, with 10 bases that match TRBD2. V lost 1 base, J lost 0 bases, and 1 base stayed unmatched. Germline CDR1 reads SGDLS; CDR2 reads YYNGEE. There are 16 residues in the CDR3. The CDR3 DNA reads as TGTGCCAGCAGCGTATGGACTAGCGGCTCCTACAATGAGCAGTTCTTC. Its protein is CASSVWTSGSYNEQFF.

This clone was seen a few times. The V call is TRBV2, the J call TRBJ1-1; D not certain. The CDR3 is 12 amino acids. The germline V gene has CDR1 SNHLY and CDR2 FYNNEI. With 6 bases removed from V and 3 bases from J, the gap between germline ends came to 8 bases. CDR3 loop: CASSAEYTEAFF. The DNA for the CDR3 is TGTGCCAGCAGCGCGGAATACACTGAAGCTTTCTTT.

This sequence joins TRBV28 and TRBJ1-1; weak D call: TRBD1 (5 bases). Looked up from germline, CDR1 is MDHEN and CDR2 is SYDVKM. V gave up 4 bases and J gave up 4 bases, with 13 bases separating them. This CDR3 has 14 amino acids. CDR3 protein: CASSYGGEITEAFF. The CDR3 nucleotides are TGTGCCAGCAGTTATGGAGGGGAAATCACTGAAGCTTTCTTT.

The CDR3 reads CASSLALGEYQPQHF. The CDR3 DNA reads TGTGCCAGCAGCTTAGCGCTCGGGGAGTATCAGCCCCAGCATTTT. The chain uses TRBV7-2 and TRBJ1-5; D is undetermined. From germline, CDR1 is SGHTA and CDR2 FQGNSA. The CDR3 contains 15 residues. V shed 0 bases and J shed 5 bases, with 11 bases lying between them.

This clone appeared a single time. J is TRBJ2-7 and V is TRBV7-3, with no clear D. Germline V gene sequence: CDR1 SGHTA, CDR2 FQGTGA. Trimming removed 2 bases from V and 0 bases from J, with 8 bases in between. The CDR3 is made up of 14 amino acids. This chain's CDR3 is CASSLYPSSYEQYF. The CDR3 region has the DNA TGTGCCAGCAGCTTATACCCGAGCTCCTACGAGCAGTACTTC. The full variable domain, its missing parts supplied by reference TRBV7-3 and TRBJ2-7, is GAGVSQTPSNKVTEKGKYVELRCDPISGHTALYWYRQSLGQGPEFLIYFQGTGAADDSGLPNDRFFAVRPEGSVSTLKIQRTERGDSAVYLCASSLYPSSYEQYFGPGTRLTVT.

The sample holds one count of this clone. The chain joins TRBV27 to TRBJ1-5, with a weak D call TRBD1 (5 bases). The V and J ends lost 6 bases and 4 bases respectively, with 13 bases between them. Germline V CDR1 and CDR2: MNHEY, SMNVEV (reference sequence). The CDR3 is made up of 14 amino acids. CDR3 bases: TGTGCCAGCAGGCCGGGACTGGGGAATCAGCCCCAGCATTTT. The encoded protein is CASRPGLGNQPQHF.

This chain uses TRBV4-1 with TRBJ1-2; D unclear. V was cut by 1 base and J by 4 bases, with 13 bases left in between. The CDR3 loop spans 15 amino acids. Germline V lookup: CDR1 MGHRA, CDR2 YSYEKL. CDR3 protein: CASSQAGRGFYGYTF. The CDR3 nucleotides read TGCGCCAGCAGCCAAGCGGGCCGGGGATTCTATGGCTACACCTTC.

The rearrangement links TRBV6-5 to TRBJ1-2, with TRBD1 as a possible D gene (5 bases). The V end was cut by 0 bases, the J end by 6 bases, with 11 bases between. CDR1 MNHEY and CDR2 SVGAGI come from the germline V gene. This CDR3 comprises 14 residues. CDR3 in amino acids: CASSYSVSGNGYTF. In nucleotides, the CDR3 is TGTGCCAGCAGTTACTCTGTTTCAGGGAATGGCTACACCTTC.

The CDR3 sequence is CASSGTTDYGYTF. DNA of the CDR3: TGTGCCAGCAGCGGTACCACGGACTATGGCTACACCTTC. This rearrangement joins TRBV9 to TRBJ1-2; D is undetermined. The V gene's germline CDR1 is SGDLS and CDR2 YYNGEE. Trimming took 3 bases from V and 3 from J, leaving 9 bases between them. The CDR3 contains 13 residues.

The V and J genes are TRBV5-8 and TRBJ2-4; 12 nucleotides align to TRBD2. The J segment lost 0 bases and the V segment lost 4 bases, leaving 8 bases of the junction unmatched. The CDR3 runs to 18 residues. Per germline, CDR1 SGHTS and CDR2 YDEGEE. CDR3 DNA: TGTGCCAGCAGCCGACCGACTAGCGGGGGACTAGCCAAAAACATTCAGTACTTC. Translation gives CASSRPTSGGLAKNIQYF.

The V call is TRBV6-4, the J call TRBJ1-2, with 7 bases matching TRBD1. Germline CDR1 and CDR2: MRHNA and SNTAGT. J lost 5 bases, V lost 6 bases, and 15 bases had no gene match. This CDR3 spans 16 amino acids. CDR3 residues: CASSHDRECRPYGYTF. CDR3 nucleotide sequence: TGTGCCAGCAGCCACGACAGGGAGTGCCGGCCTTATGGCTACACCTTC.

The CDR3 spells CASSVGGQAYSGANVLTF. The CDR3 bases are TGTGCCAGCAGCGTAGGAGGACAGGCGTACTCTGGGGCCAACGTCCTGACTTTC. The V gene is TRBV9, the J gene TRBJ2-6; 7 nucleotides match TRBD1. This CDR3 is built from 18 residues. V shed 0 bases and J 0 bases; nucleotides not matched to a gene: 6. Germline V gives CDR1 SGDLS, CDR2 YYNGEE. Variable domain in full (rest from reference TRBV9 and TRBJ2-6): DSGVTQTPKHLITATGQRVTLRCSPRSGDLSVYWYQQSLDQGLQFLIQYYNGEERAKGNILERFSAQQFPDLHSELNLSSLELGDSALYFCASSVGGQAYSGANVLTFGAGSRLTVL.

The chain recombines TRBV7-3 with TRBJ1-1; maybe TRBD1 (5 bases). Germline V lookup: CDR1 SGHTA, CDR2 FQGTGA. The CDR3 consists of 13 residues. V lost 0 bases and J lost 4, with 6 bases in between. As DNA, the CDR3 is TGTGCCAGCAGCTTAACGACAGCCACTGAAGCTTTCTTT. It is translated as CASSLTTATEAFF.

The gene calls are TRBV27 and TRBJ2-3, with TRBD2 matching 9 bases. With V trimmed by 6 bases and J by 2 bases, 9 bases remained unmatched. This CDR3 has 16 amino acids. CDR1 is MNHEY and CDR2 is SMNVEV in the germline V gene (reference sequence). The CDR3 here is CASSPIAGDLTDTQYF. The CDR3 DNA is TGTGCCAGCAGCCCGATAGCGGGGGACCTCACAGATACGCAGTATTTT.

The chain carries TRBV25-1 and TRBJ1-2; maybe TRBD1 (5 bases). Germline assignment: CDR1 MGHDK and CDR2 SYGVNS. V was cut by 2 bases and J by 7 bases, with 11 bases left in between. The CDR3 runs 13 residues. DNA of the CDR3: TGTGCCAGCAGTGAAGGCCAGGGTGCTGGCTACACCTTC. Its protein is CASSEGQGAGYTF.